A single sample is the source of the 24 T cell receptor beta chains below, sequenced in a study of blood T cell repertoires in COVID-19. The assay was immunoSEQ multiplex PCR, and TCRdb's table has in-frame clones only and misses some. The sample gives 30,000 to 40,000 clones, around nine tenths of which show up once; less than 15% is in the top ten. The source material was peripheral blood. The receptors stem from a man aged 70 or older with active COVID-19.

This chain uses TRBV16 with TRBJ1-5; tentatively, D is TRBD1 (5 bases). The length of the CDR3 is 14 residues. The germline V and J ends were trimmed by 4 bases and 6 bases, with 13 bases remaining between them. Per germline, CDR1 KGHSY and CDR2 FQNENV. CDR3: CASSRGGAGQPQHF. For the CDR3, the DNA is TGTGCCAGCAGCCGTGGAGGGGCTGGTCAGCCCCAGCATTTT.

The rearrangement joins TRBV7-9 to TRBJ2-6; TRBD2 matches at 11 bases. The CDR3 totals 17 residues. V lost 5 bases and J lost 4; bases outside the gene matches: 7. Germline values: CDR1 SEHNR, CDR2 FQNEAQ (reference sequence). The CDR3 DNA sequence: TGTGCCAGCAGCGTAACTAGCGGGAGAGCCGGGGCCAACGTCCTGACTTTC. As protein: CASSVTSGRAGANVLTF.

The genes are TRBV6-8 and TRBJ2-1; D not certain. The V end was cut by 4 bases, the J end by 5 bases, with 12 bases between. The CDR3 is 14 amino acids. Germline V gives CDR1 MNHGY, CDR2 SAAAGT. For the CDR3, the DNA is TGTGCCAGCAGTTTTAAAACTCAGGACAATGAGCAGTTCTTC. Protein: CASSFKTQDNEQFF.

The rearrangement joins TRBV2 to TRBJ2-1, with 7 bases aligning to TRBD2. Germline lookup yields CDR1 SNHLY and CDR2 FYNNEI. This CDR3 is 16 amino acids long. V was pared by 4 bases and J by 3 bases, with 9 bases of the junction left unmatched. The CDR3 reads CASSVAGDPNYNEQFF. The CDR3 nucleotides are TGTGCCAGCAGTGTGGCGGGGGACCCAAACTACAATGAGCAGTTCTTC.

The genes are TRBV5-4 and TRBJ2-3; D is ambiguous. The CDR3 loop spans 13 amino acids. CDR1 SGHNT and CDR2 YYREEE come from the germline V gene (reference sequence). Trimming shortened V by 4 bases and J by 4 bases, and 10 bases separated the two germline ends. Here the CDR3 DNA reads TGTGCCAGCAGCCCCCGAAGCGCAGATACGCAGTATTTT. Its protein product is CASSPRSADTQYF.

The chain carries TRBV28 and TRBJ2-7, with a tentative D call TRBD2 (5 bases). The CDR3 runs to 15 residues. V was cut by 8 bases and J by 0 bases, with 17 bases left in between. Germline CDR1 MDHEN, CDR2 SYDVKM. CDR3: CASSYAGVLSYEQYF. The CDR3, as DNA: TGTGCCAGCTCTTATGCCGGGGTACTCTCCTACGAGCAGTACTTC.

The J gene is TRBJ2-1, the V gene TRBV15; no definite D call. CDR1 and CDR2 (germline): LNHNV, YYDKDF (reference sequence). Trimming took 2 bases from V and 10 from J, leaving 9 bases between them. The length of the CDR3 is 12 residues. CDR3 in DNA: TGTGCCACCAGCAGAATGGTGGGCGAGCAGTTCTTC. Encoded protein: CATSRMVGEQFF.

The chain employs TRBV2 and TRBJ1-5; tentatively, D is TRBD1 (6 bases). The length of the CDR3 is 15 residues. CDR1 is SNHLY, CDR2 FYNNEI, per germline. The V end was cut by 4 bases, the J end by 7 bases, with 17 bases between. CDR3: CASSVAGGARQPQHF. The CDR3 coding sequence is TGTGCCAGCAGTGTTGCGGGGGGCGCGAGGCAGCCCCAGCATTTT.

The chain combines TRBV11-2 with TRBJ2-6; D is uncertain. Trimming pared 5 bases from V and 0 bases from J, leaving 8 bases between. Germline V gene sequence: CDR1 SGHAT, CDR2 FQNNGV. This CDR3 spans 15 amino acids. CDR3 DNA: TGTGCCAGCAGCCCGCGGCTCTCTGGGGCCAACGTCCTGACTTTC. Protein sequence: CASSPRLSGANVLTF.

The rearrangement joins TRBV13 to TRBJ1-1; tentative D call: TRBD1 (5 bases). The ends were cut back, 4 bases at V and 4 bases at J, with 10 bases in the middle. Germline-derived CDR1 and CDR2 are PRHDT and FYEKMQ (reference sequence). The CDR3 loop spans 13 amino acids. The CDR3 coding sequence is TGTGCCAGCAGCTACGACAGTGGCACTGAAGCTTTCTTT. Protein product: CASSYDSGTEAFF.

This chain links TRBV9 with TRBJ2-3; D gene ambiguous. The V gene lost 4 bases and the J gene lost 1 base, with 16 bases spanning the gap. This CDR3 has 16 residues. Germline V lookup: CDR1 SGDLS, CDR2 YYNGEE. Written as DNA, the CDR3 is TGTGCCAGCAGCTCATCCCTATCGATTCGCACAGATACGCAGTATTTT. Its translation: CASSSSLSIRTDTQYF. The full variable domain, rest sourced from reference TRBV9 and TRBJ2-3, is DSGVTQTPKHLITATGQRVTLRCSPRSGDLSVYWYQQSLDQGLQFLIQYYNGEERAKGNILERFSAQQFPDLHSELNLSSLELGDSALYFCASSSSLSIRTDTQYFGPGTRLTVL.

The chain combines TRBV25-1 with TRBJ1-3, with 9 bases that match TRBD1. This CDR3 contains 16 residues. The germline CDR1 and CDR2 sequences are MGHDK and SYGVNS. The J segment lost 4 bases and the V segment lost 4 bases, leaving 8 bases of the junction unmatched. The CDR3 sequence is CASSGLQGAIGNTIYF. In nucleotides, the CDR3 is TGTGCCAGCAGTGGGCTACAGGGGGCGATCGGAAACACCATATATTTT.

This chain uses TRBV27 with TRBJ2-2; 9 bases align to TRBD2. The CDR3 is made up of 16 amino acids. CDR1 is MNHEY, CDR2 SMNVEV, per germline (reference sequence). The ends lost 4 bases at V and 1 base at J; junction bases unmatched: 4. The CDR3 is CASSSLAGVNTGELFF. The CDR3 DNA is TGTGCCAGCAGTTCCTTAGCGGGGGTGAACACCGGGGAGCTGTTTTTT.

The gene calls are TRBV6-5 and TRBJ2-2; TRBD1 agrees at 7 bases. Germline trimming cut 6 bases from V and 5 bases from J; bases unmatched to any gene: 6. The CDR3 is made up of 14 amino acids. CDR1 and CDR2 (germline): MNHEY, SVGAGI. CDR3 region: CASSHQDRTGELFF. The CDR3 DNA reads TGTGCCAGCAGCCACCAGGACAGGACCGGGGAGCTGTTTTTT.

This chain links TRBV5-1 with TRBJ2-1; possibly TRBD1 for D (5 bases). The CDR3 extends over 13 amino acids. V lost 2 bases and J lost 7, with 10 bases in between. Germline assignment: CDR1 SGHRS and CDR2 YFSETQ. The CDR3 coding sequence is TGCGCCAGCAGCTTCAGGGTTTCGAATGAGCAGTTCTTC. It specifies CASSFRVSNEQFF.

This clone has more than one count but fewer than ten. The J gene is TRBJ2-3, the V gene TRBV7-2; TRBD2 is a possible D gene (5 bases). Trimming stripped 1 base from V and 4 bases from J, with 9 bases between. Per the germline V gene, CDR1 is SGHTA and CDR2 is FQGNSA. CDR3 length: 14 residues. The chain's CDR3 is CASSLGAGSDTQYF. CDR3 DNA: TGTGCCAGCAGCTTAGGTGCGGGTTCAGATACGCAGTATTTT.

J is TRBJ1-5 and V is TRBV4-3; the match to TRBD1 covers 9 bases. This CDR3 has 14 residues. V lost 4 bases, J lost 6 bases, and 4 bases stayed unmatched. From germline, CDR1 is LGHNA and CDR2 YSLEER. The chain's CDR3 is CASSPDRGVQPQHF. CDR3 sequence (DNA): TGCGCCAGCAGCCCCGACAGGGGGGTTCAGCCCCAGCATTTT.

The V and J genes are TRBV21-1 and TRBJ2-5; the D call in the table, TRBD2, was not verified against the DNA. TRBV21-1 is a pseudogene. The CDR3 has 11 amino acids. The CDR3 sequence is CASRGGQTQYF. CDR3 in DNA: TGTGCCAGCAGGGGGGGGCAGACCCAGTACTTC.

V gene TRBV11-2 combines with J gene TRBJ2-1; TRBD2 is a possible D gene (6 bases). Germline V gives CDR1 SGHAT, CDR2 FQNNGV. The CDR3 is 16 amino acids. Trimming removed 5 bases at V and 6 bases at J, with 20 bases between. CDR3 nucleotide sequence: TGTGCCAGCAGCCGCTCCCAGTGGGAGGTTGGCAATGAGCAGTTCTTC. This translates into CASSRSQWEVGNEQFF.

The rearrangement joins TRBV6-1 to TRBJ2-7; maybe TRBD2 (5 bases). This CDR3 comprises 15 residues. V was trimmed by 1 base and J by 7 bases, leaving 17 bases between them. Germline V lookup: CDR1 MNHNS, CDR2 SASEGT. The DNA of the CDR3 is TGTGCCAGCAGTGAAGTCACATCCCCTACGGGGGAGCAGTACTTC. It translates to CASSEVTSPTGEQYF.

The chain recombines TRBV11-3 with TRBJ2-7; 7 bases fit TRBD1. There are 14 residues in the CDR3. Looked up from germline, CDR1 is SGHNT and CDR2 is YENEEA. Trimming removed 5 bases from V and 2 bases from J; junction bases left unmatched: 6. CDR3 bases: TGTGCCAGCAGCGGCAGGGACAGACCCTACGAGCAGTACTTC. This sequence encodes CASSGRDRPYEQYF.

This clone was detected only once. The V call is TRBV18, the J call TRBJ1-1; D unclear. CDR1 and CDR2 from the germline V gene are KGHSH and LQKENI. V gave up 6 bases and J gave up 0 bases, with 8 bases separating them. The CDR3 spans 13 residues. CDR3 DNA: TGTGCCAGCTCGACTGAAATGAACACTGAAGCTTTCTTT. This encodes CASSTEMNTEAFF.

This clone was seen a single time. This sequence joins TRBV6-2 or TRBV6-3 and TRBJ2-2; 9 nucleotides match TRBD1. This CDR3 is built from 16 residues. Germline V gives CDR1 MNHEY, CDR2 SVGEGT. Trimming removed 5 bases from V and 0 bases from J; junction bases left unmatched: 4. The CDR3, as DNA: TGTGCCAGCAGTACCCGGACAGGGGCGAACACCGGGGAGCTGTTTTTT. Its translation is CASSTRTGANTGELFF.

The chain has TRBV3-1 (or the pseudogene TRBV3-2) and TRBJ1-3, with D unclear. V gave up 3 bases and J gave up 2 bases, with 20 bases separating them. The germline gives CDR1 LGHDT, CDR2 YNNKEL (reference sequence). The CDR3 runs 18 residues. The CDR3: CASSHSRELTSPGNTIYF. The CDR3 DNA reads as TGTGCCAGCAGCCACAGCCGGGAGCTAACCTCCCCTGGAAACACCATATATTTT.